This T cell receptor beta chain was found in a study of cytomegalovirus exposure and HLA in healthy donors. Points from the study as a whole: TCR beta chains associated with HLA were, in a later analysis, more clonally expanded than equally common others. CMV serostatus was the sole immune exposure information available. Being indistinguishable, some V segments were excluded, TRBV6-2 and TRBV6-3 among them.

The PCR used 60 Vbeta and 13 Jbeta primers. Some clones are missing from TCRdb's copy, which holds only in-frame ones; the method was immunoSEQ multiplex PCR. The sample yields 95,000 to 100,000 clones, about 77% seen once. From germline, CDR1 is SGHDT and CDR2 YYEEEE. CDR3 length equals 15 residues. With V trimmed by 0 bases and J by 4 bases, 4 bases remained unmatched. This clone was detected a few times. What it binds is not known. The receptor was isolated from a man aged 40-50 years in good health and CMV-seronegative. The sequenced sample was PBMCs. The V call is TRBV5-6, the J call TRBJ2-3, with TRBD1 matching 8 bases. The CDR3 DNA reads TGTGCCAGCAGCTTGGCCGACAGGGGTGCAGATACGCAGTATTTT. This gives the protein CASSLADRGADTQYF.